The source of this T cell receptor (beta chain) is a study of T cell changes during pregnancy in multiple sclerosis. This clone was seen once. The method was immunoSEQ multiplex PCR; TCRdb's version includes in-frame clones alone and lacks a portion of them. The sample carries tens of thousands of clones, approximately 95% recorded once. This sequence was found in a female donor with multiple sclerosis, enrolled in a pregnancy study. The starting material was peripheral blood, obtained in the first trimester of pregnancy.

The CDR3 region is CASGPDGGTGNGYTF. CDR3 DNA sequence: TGTGCTAGTGGTCCCGATGGGGGGACAGGGAATGGCTACACCTTC. The chain joins TRBV12-5 to TRBJ1-2; 9 bases line up with TRBD1. V trimming: 5 bases; J trimming: 6 bases; junction bases outside the gene matches: 10. Germline V CDR1 and CDR2: LGHNT, FRNRAP. The CDR3 runs 15 residues.